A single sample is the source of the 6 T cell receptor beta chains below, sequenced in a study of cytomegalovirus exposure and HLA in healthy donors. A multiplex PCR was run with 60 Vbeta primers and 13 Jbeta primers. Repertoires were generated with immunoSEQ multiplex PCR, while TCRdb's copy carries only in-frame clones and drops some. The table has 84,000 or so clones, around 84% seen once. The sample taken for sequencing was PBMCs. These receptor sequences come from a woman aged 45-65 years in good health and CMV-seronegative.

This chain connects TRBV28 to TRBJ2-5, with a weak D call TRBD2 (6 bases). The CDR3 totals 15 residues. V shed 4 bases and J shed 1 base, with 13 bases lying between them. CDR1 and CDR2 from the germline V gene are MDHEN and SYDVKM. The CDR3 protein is CASSSRRGSQETQYF. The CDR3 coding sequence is TGTGCCAGCAGTTCCCGTCGGGGGTCCCAAGAGACCCAGTACTTC.

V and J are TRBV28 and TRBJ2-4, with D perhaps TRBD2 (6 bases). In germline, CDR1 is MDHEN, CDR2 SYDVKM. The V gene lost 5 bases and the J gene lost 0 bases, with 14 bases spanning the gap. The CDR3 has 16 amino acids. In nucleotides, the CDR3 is TGTGCCAGCAGTGCCTTACCGGGACTAGCCAAAAACATTCAGTACTTC. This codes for CASSALPGLAKNIQYF.

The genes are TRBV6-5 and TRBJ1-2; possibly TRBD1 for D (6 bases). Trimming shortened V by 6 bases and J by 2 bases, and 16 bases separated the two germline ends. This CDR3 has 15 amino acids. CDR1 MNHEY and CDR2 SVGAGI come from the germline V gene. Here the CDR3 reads CASSRDIPQNYGYTF. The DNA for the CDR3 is TGTGCCAGCAGCCGGGACATCCCTCAAAACTATGGCTACACCTTC.

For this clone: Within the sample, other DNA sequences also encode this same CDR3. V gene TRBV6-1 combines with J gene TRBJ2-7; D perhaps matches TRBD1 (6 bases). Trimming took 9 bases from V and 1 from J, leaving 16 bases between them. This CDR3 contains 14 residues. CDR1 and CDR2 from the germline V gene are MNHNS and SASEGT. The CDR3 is CASDSGTTSYEQYF. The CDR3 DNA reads TGTGCCAGTGATTCCGGGACAACTTCCTACGAGCAGTACTTC.

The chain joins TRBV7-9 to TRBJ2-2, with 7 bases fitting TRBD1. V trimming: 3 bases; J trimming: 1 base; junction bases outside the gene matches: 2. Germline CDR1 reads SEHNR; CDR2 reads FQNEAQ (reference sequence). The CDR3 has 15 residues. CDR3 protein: CASSFRDRNTGELFF. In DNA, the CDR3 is TGTGCCAGCAGCTTCAGGGACAGGAACACCGGGGAGCTGTTTTTT.

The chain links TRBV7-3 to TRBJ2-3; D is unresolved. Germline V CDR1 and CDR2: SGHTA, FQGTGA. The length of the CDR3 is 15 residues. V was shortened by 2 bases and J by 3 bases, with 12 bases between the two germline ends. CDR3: CASSLGSFRTDTQYF. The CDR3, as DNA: TGTGCCAGCAGCTTAGGCAGCTTCAGGACAGATACGCAGTATTTT.